Below are 27 T cell receptor beta chains sequenced from a single sample in a study of blood T cell repertoires in COVID-19. Profiled with immunoSEQ multiplex PCR; TCRdb holds only in-frame clones, not every one. The data show around 400,000 clones, under 85% seen once. Input material: PBMCs or T cells enriched from blood (not recorded which). These receptor sequences come from a woman aged 50 to 60 who had recovered from COVID-19.

The chain carries TRBV14 and TRBJ2-7; a possible D gene is TRBD1 (8 bases). From germline, CDR1 is SGHDN and CDR2 FVKESK. The CDR3 is 21 residues long. V was clipped by 0 bases and J by 4 bases, with 31 bases between them. This chain's CDR3 is CASSQDTVGQGIGGSMYEQYF. CDR3 coding DNA: TGTGCCAGCAGCCAAGATACCGTAGGACAGGGAATTGGCGGGAGTATGTACGAGCAGTACTTC.

V gene TRBV7-6 combines with J gene TRBJ1-5; TRBD1 matches 9 bases. CDR1 is SGHVS, CDR2 FNYEAQ, per germline. Trimming removed 4 bases from V and 0 bases from J; junction bases left unmatched: 7. The CDR3 is 17 amino acids. The CDR3 reads CASSSGQGGDSNQPQHF. CDR3 bases: TGTGCCAGCAGCTCGGGACAGGGTGGGGATAGCAATCAGCCCCAGCATTTT.

The chain combines TRBV18 with TRBJ1-1, with 9 bases lining up with TRBD1. V shed 2 bases, J shed 6 bases, and the junction held 4 bases outside the gene matches. This CDR3 has 14 amino acids. Germline lookup yields CDR1 KGHSH and CDR2 LQKENI. The CDR3 coding sequence is TGTGCCAGCTCACCAGGGACAGGGAAGTCTGAAGCTTTCTTT. Protein: CASSPGTGKSEAFF. The variable domain in full, with the rest retrieved from reference TRBV18 and TRBJ1-1, is NAGVMQNPRHLVRRRGQEARLRCSPMKGHSHVYWYRQLPEEGLKFMVYLQKENIIDESGMPKERFSAEFPKEGPSILRIQQVVRGDSAAYFCASSPGTGKSEAFFGQGTRLTVV.

The V call is TRBV19, the J call TRBJ1-2, with D perhaps TRBD1 (6 bases). CDR3 length equals 13 residues. Germline-derived CDR1 and CDR2 are LNHDA and SQIVND (reference sequence). V shed 5 bases and J shed 1 base, with 8 bases lying between them. The CDR3 region has the DNA TGTGCCAGTAGTCTGGACAGTAACTATGGCTACACCTTC. Its protein product is CASSLDSNYGYTF. The full variable domain, in which reference TRBV19 and TRBJ1-2 provide the parts outside the CDR3, is DGGITQSPKYLFRKEGQNVTLSCEQNLNHDAMYWYRQDPGQGLRLIYYSQIVNDFQKGDIAEGYSVSREKKESFPLTVTSAQKNPTAFYLCASSLDSNYGYTFGSGTRLTVV.

This chain connects TRBV15 to TRBJ2-1; TRBD2 matches 14 bases. Germline CDR1 LNHNV, CDR2 YYDKDF (reference sequence). The CDR3 spans 19 residues. After removal of 1 base from V and 0 bases from J, the junction contained 5 bases not matched to a gene. CDR3 region: CATSRAGLAGGSSYNEQFF. The CDR3 DNA follows: TGTGCCACCAGCAGAGCCGGACTAGCGGGAGGCAGCTCCTACAATGAGCAGTTCTTC.

This clone was counted only a few times. The rearrangement links TRBV2 to TRBJ1-2; D possibly corresponds to TRBD1 (6 bases). Germline V gene lookup returns CDR1 SNHLY and CDR2 FYNNEI. The CDR3 runs 13 residues. Between the trimmed V and J ends, which lost 4 bases and 5 bases, there was a span of 11 bases. CDR3 bases: TGTGCCAGCAGTGGGGACAAGTTGTATGGCTACACCTTC. Amino acids: CASSGDKLYGYTF.

V usage is TRBV5-1 and J usage is TRBJ1-1, with D unclear. Germline lookup yields CDR1 SGHRS and CDR2 YFSETQ. Trimming left V 5 bases short and J 1 base short, with 12 bases between. This CDR3 has 14 amino acids. CDR3 region: CASSVRTENTEAFF. CDR3 in DNA: TGCGCCAGCAGTGTGAGAACAGAGAACACTGAAGCTTTCTTT.

DNA for the CDR3: TGTGCCAGCAGCTTAGGATTGGGGCCAGGTCAGCCCCAGCATTTT. Translating gives CASSLGLGPGQPQHF. The rearrangement joins TRBV7-2 to TRBJ1-5; weak D call: TRBD1 (5 bases). Germline assignment: CDR1 SGHTA and CDR2 FQGNSA. V was clipped by 1 base and J by 6 bases, with 13 bases between them. CDR3 size: 15 residues.

This clone has a single count. The chain couples TRBV15 to TRBJ1-3; D is possibly TRBD1 (5 bases). V was trimmed by 3 bases and J by 0 bases, leaving 15 bases between them. CDR3 size: 17 residues. Per the germline V gene, CDR1 is LNHNV and CDR2 is YYDKDF (reference sequence). CDR3 nucleotide sequence: TGTGCCACCAGCAGGGGGCTTTTCGTGAACTCTGGAAACACCATATATTTT. Translated: CATSRGLFVNSGNTIYF.

This clone was seen once. V is TRBV7-2 and J is TRBJ1-2; D is undetermined. Trimming shortened V by 5 bases and J by 5 bases, and 15 bases separated the two germline ends. Germline V gives CDR1 SGHTA, CDR2 FQGNSA. The CDR3 is made up of 14 amino acids. CDR3 protein: CASSPPFQAYGYTF. The CDR3 bases are TGTGCCAGCAGCCCTCCTTTCCAAGCTTATGGCTACACCTTC.

The chain has TRBV14 and TRBJ2-2; unclear D gene. Germline V gene sequence: CDR1 SGHDN, CDR2 FVKESK. Trimming left V 0 bases short and J 5 bases short, with 7 bases between. The CDR3 spans 14 residues. CDR3 sequence reads: CASSQEWATGELFF. The CDR3 DNA is TGTGCCAGCAGCCAAGAATGGGCTACCGGGGAGCTGTTTTTT.

J is TRBJ1-2 and V is TRBV5-1; no reliable D call. The CDR3 runs 15 residues. V lost 4 bases and J 1 base, leaving 14 bases between the germline ends. CDR1 and CDR2 from the germline V gene are SGHRS and YFSETQ. CDR3 in amino acids: CASSPNLAYNYGYTF. DNA of the CDR3: TGCGCCAGCAGCCCTAATCTAGCGTATAACTATGGCTACACCTTC.

The chain has TRBV7-9 and TRBJ1-1; D is unclear. Germline V gene sequence: CDR1 SEHNR, CDR2 FQNEAQ (reference sequence). This CDR3 has 13 amino acids. Trimming stripped 4 bases from V and 2 bases from J, with 8 bases between. CDR3 amino acids: CASSYQINTEAFF. The CDR3, as DNA: TGTGCCAGCAGCTATCAGATTAACACTGAAGCTTTCTTT.

This rearrangement joins TRBV9 to TRBJ1-2; 7 nucleotides align to TRBD1. V shed 0 bases, J shed 4 bases, and the junction held 6 bases outside the gene matches. The CDR3 is 15 residues long. Germline V gene sequence: CDR1 SGDLS, CDR2 YYNGEE. The CDR3 loop reads CASSVGWTGFYGYTF. DNA for the CDR3: TGTGCCAGCAGCGTAGGTTGGACAGGATTCTATGGCTACACCTTC. The whole variable domain, remainder taken from reference TRBV9 and TRBJ1-2, is DSGVTQTPKHLITATGQRVTLRCSPRSGDLSVYWYQQSLDQGLQFLIQYYNGEERAKGNILERFSAQQFPDLHSELNLSSLELGDSALYFCASSVGWTGFYGYTFGSGTRLTVV.

This chain links TRBV23-1 with TRBJ1-2; tentative D call: TRBD1 (6 bases). TRBV23-1 is marked as an open reading frame, function uncertain. This CDR3 comprises 17 residues. V was clipped by 2 bases and J by 1 base, with 17 bases between them. CDR3 coding DNA: TGCGCCAGCAGTCAAGGAGGACAGATAATCAGTAACTATGGCTACACCTTC. Translating it yields CASSQGGQIISNYGYTF.

Turning to this clone: Relative to the germline gene, one junction end is altered; a read error may explain this. The chain employs TRBV7-2 and TRBJ1-2, with D possibly matching TRBD1 (6 bases). The germline CDR1 and CDR2 sequences are SGHTA and FQGNSA. There are 12 residues in the CDR3. The CDR3 protein is CASSLEAGGPNF. The CDR3 bases are TGTGCCAGCAGCTTAGAGGCCGGGGGGCCCAACTTC. Looking up the rest from reference TRBV7-2 and TRBJ1-2 gives the full variable domain: GAGVSQSPSNKVTEKGKDVELRCDPISGHTALYWYRQSLGQGLEFLIYFQGNSAPDKSGLPSDRFSAERTGGSVSTLTIQRTQQEDSAVYLCASSLEAGGPNFGSGTRLTVV.

A few counts support this clone. J is TRBJ2-2 and V is TRBV3-1 (or the pseudogene TRBV3-2), with no clear D. The CDR3 loop spans 15 amino acids. Trimming removed 2 bases at V and 1 base at J, with 8 bases between. The germline gives CDR1 LGHDT, CDR2 YNNKEL (reference sequence). CDR3: CASSQLVENTGELFF. The CDR3 coding sequence is TGTGCCAGCAGCCAATTGGTAGAGAACACCGGGGAGCTGTTTTTT.

The chain uses TRBV20-1 and TRBJ1-2; the D is unclear. The length of the CDR3 is 11 residues. The germline V gene has CDR1 DFQATT and CDR2 SNEGSKA (reference sequence). V was pared by 3 bases and J by 5 bases, with 7 bases between. For the CDR3, the DNA is TGCAGTGCTAGTGATCTATATGGCTACACCTTC. It yields the protein CSASDLYGYTF.

The chain has TRBV5-4 and TRBJ1-1, with 8 bases lining up with TRBD1. The V gene's germline CDR1 is SGHNT and CDR2 YYREEE (reference sequence). This CDR3 is 14 amino acids long. V trimming: 0 bases; J trimming: 5 bases; junction bases outside the gene matches: 3. CDR3 sequence (DNA): TGTGCCAGCAGCTTGGACAGGGGGGTGACTGAAGCTTTCTTT. This sequence encodes CASSLDRGVTEAFF.

This clone was detected only a few times. The chain employs TRBV5-1 and TRBJ1-6, with TRBD1 matching 7 bases. Germline-derived CDR1 and CDR2 are SGHRS and YFSETQ. With 2 bases clipped from V and 7 bases from J, the junction kept 18 bases outside the gene matches. The CDR3 has 19 amino acids. This CDR3 is CASSLTGTALHRANSPLHF. CDR3 DNA: TGCGCCAGCAGCTTAACCGGGACAGCTCTCCATCGGGCGAATTCACCCCTCCACTTT.

V gene TRBV28 combines with J gene TRBJ1-2, with TRBD1 matching 9 bases. The CDR3 is 15 residues long. Germline values: CDR1 MDHEN, CDR2 SYDVKM. The trim removed 10 bases at V and 2 bases at J, leaving 11 bases unmatched. This CDR3 is CAIHPFGQGNYGYTF. The CDR3, as DNA: TGTGCCATCCATCCCTTCGGACAGGGGAACTATGGCTACACCTTC.

The J gene is TRBJ1-2, the V gene TRBV2, with 8 bases aligning to TRBD1. Unmatched junction bases numbered 4, after V lost 9 bases and J lost 7 bases. The length of the CDR3 is 11 residues. Looked up from germline, CDR1 is SNHLY and CDR2 is FYNNEI. The CDR3 sequence: CARQGDGGYTF. DNA for the CDR3: TGTGCCAGACAGGGGGACGGTGGCTACACCTTC.

This sequence joins TRBV5-6 and TRBJ2-2, with 8 bases that match TRBD1. CDR3 length: 15 amino acids. The trim removed 4 bases at V and 6 bases at J, leaving 8 bases unmatched. Germline values: CDR1 SGHDT, CDR2 YYEEEE. CDR3 coding DNA: TGTGCCAGCAGCCCCGGACAGGGATGGGCCGGGGAGCTGTTTTTT. Amino acids: CASSPGQGWAGELFF.

The rearrangement joins TRBV28 to TRBJ1-3, with TRBD1 matching 7 bases. J was trimmed by 3 bases and V by 5 bases; bases with no gene match: 7. Looked up from germline, CDR1 is MDHEN and CDR2 is SYDVKM. The CDR3 extends over 15 amino acids. The DNA for the CDR3 is TGTGCCAGCAGTCTCCCAGGGGGGAGTGGAAACACCATATATTTT. It translates to CASSLPGGSGNTIYF.

The chain links TRBV5-1 to TRBJ2-3; TRBD2 matches 10 bases. CDR3 length: 13 residues. After removal of 5 bases from V and 6 bases from J, the junction contained 3 bases not matched to a gene. Germline-derived CDR1 and CDR2 are SGHRS and YFSETQ. In DNA, the CDR3 is TGCGCCAGCAGAGGGACTAGCGCCGATACGCAGTATTTT. It codes for CASRGTSADTQYF. Combining the CDR3 with reference TRBV5-1 and TRBJ2-3 gives the whole variable domain KAGVTQTPRYLIKTRGQQVTLSCSPISGHRSVSWYQQTPGQGLQFLFEYFSETQRNKGNFPGRFSGRQFSNSRSEMNVSTLELGDSALYLCASRGTSADTQYFGPGTRLTVL.

The chain joins TRBV19 to TRBJ1-6; perhaps TRBD1 as D (6 bases). Between the trimmed V and J ends, which lost 3 bases and 6 bases, there was a span of 9 bases. Germline CDR1 is LNHDA and CDR2 is SQIVND (reference sequence). CDR3 length: 14 residues. The CDR3 DNA follows: TGTGCCAGTAGTATTTTACAGGGTAATTCACCCCTCCACTTT. This encodes CASSILQGNSPLHF.

As to this clone: At one of its ends the junction is not consistent with the germline gene, which may arise from a read error. The V and J genes are TRBV7-7 and TRBJ2-2, with 8 bases that match TRBD1. CDR3 length: 15 residues. Germline V gene sequence: CDR1 SSHAT, CDR2 FNYEAQ (reference sequence). CDR3 sequence: CASSLGTGNTGELFF. DNA of the CDR3: TGTGCTAGCAGCTTAGGGACAGGCAACACCGGGGAGCTGTTTTTT.